The T cell receptor (beta chain) under discussion was sequenced for a study of post-analysis software for immune sequencing data. Background on the study: Disease trajectories encompassed relapsing-remitting, secondary progressive and progressive-relapsing multiple sclerosis. Study-level points and caveats: Strong co-clustering by F measure linked samples that shared a preparation batch. A few TRBV segments, TRBV5-6, TRBV5-1 and TRBV20-1 among them, were found more frequent in patients than controls. The normalized Chao1 diversity of multiple sclerosis patients was significantly lower than that of controls.

A single count supports this clonotype. Its antigen is as yet unknown. The CDR3 covers 12 residues. The V gene lost 5 bases and the J gene lost 12 bases, with 13 bases spanning the gap. Unique molecular identifiers were carried by the TCR beta cDNA libraries. T cells, about 0.9 to 11 million of them, yielded approximately 530,000 cDNA molecules. One entry per CDR3 protein, called by TCRdb with MiXCR from the PCR reads. Among roughly 730,000 distinct CDR3 sequences listed, roughly 29% were seen once. Sequencing was performed on blood. This TCR was sampled from a girl aged 5 to 17 with multiple sclerosis. The chain recombines TRBV12-3 or TRBV12-4 with TRBJ1-4; the D is unclear. The CDR3: CASSQRVTELFF. DNA of the CDR3: TGTGCCAGCAGTCAACGGGTCACAGAACTGTTTTTT.